This TCR beta chain was obtained from a study of molecular identifiers for immune sequencing clone quantification. Overall study results and limits: Clones above 20 RNA copies contained over 97% of effector molecules and under 1% of naive molecules.

Bulk TCR libraries used previously described methods and listed TCR primers. TCRdb used MiXCR to reprocess the PCR reads, holding one entry per CDR3 protein. The data contain over 550,000 distinct CDR3 sequences, roughly 27% of them singletons. RNA fractions of 10%, 30% or 50% and about 19,000 to 1,100,000 sorted cells were the source of naive CD8 libraries. The authors sorted naive CD8 T cells as CD8+CD4-CCR7+CD45RA+. The length of the CDR3 is 14 residues. The germline V gene encodes CDR1 WSHSY and CDR2 SAAADI. Between the trimmed V and J ends, which lost 5 bases and 1 base, there was a span of 11 bases. Only a few counts were recorded for this clonotype. As yet, its antigen is unknown.

The chain uses TRBV10-2 and TRBJ1-1; D unresolved. The clonotype originates from a human donor in good health. Some libraries in this study had Jurkat cell RNA spiked in. The specimen was naive CD8+ T cells from blood, with Jurkat cell RNA spiked in. Subset described: FACS-sorted CD8+CD4-CCR7+CD45RA+ naive T cells. The DNA for the CDR3 is TGCGCCAGCAGTTACGGAGACAAGAACACTGAAGCTTTCTTT. Its translation is CASSYGDKNTEAFF.